One T cell receptor (beta chain) is described in this entry. What this receptor recognizes is not known. There are no base qualities to consult, and no much larger clone falls within one base. Trimming accounts for 4 bases at V and 2 bases at J, while the number of junction bases matched to no gene is 8. The CDR3 starts with the cysteine, ends with the phenylalanine, and has 17 residues. Kept here is only the CDR3 DNA, which spans 51 bases and is read in frame from base 1. CDR1 and CDR2, per the germline V gene, are SGHNT and YENEEA. Amplification of TCR beta CDR3 regions was carried out from RNA transcripts. For the first round of RT-PCR on the TCR CDR3, the HTBI primer set was used together with the Qiagen OneStep RT-PCR kit. A second multiplex PCR round built the libraries, followed by size selection and purification. The libraries were sequenced on an Illumina HiSeq2000 using paired-end 100 bp reads. Concerning the study's data processing: SOAPnuke was used to process the raw data, throwing out any read that contained adapters or uncalled bases, had a mean Phred below 15, or lacked an exact constant-primer or identifier match. High-quality paired reads were merged with COPE v1.2.5, and unique nucleotide sequences were defined as clonotypes. MiTCR v1.1 was used to align clonotypes to the IMGT TRBV, TRBD and TRBJ reference segments. The analysis was restricted to V-J combinations with a frequency above 0.0001, which together covered approximately 99% of the repertoires. A TCS score was defined as the ratio of F50 (clonal expansion) to E x V (chaos), with BLOSUM62-based TCRdist applied between CDR3 peptides within each V-J. Welch's t-statistics and random forest reduced roughly 540 V-J features to under 15, which were used in a naive Bayes classifier (R e1071). TCRdb ran its own pipeline on the public reads, namely fastp trimming at Q25 and MiXCR clone calling, and kept in-frame beta chains. Rows merge per CDR3 protein into single entries with the most common DNA and genes. Clone size and V and J calls follow TCRdb, not the original study. The sample yields hundreds of thousands of distinct CDR3 sequences; roughly 16% were counted once. More than 3% of the sample comes from the top ten.

The source of the sample is a study of T cells in Graves' hyperthyroidism and ophthalmopathy (dated by TCRdb to about 2019). In terms of the full investigation: Peripheral blood was sampled at the time of initial diagnosis, prior to any treatment. A discovery cohort of roughly 96 patients, about 44 with Graves' ophthalmopathy and about 60 with stable Graves' hyperthyroidism, was used to find distinguishing TCR V-J signatures. Prospective prediction of ophthalmopathy was tested in an independent validation cohort of some 19 hyperthyroidism patients and approximately 17 patients who later progressed to ophthalmopathy. For training and testing, the 100 or so patients in the discovery cohort were randomly divided in a 7:3 ratio. The study also compared thyroid tissue and blood T-cell repertoires from five or six Graves' hyperthyroidism patients. Following sampling, methimazole starting at 30 mg daily was given to hyperthyroidism patients, and high-dose intravenous methylprednisolone was given to ophthalmopathy patients. The paper describes TCR Vbeta CDR3 sequencing of fewer than 150 peripheral blood samples, made up of 43 ophthalmopathy patients, 70 to 75 hyperthyroidism patients and 17 progressor patients. Broad study findings and their caveats: Most expanded thyroid clonotypes (frequency above 0.001) were also detected in blood, suggesting blood repertoires may reflect thyroid immune responses. In validation, the model predicted progression to ophthalmopathy a median of approximately 6.6 months before onset, with around 70% sensitivity and roughly 77% specificity. Ophthalmopathy was separated from stable hyperthyroidism by a 13 V-J signature model, with around 88% sensitivity and 81% to 82% specificity obtained in cross-validation and 80%/75% obtained in testing. No statistical method was used to set the sample size in advance, and investigators knew the group allocation.

Ophthalmopathy patients had moderately to severely active disease, Clinical Activity Score of at least 3, NOSPECS grade of at least 4, and duration under 3 months. Exclusion was applied to patients with uncontrolled infections, other autoimmune diseases, pregnancy or lactation. Diagnoses relied on clinical symptoms, serum thyroxine and TRAb, thyroid ultrasound and orbital computed tomography. Ficoll-Paque density gradient centrifugation was used to isolate PBMCs from 9.5 to 10 ml of fresh peripheral blood. Total RNA was extracted using Trizol reagent, and RNA quality was assessed on an Agilent 2100 Bioanalyzer.

Sequencing was carried out using blood. The chain was built from TRBV11-3 and TRBJ2-5; 12 nucleotides in the junction match TRBD2. This receptor was identified in a woman between 40 and 55 years old with Graves' ophthalmopathy. The CDR3 has the sequence CASSSPGLAGTQETQYF. The sequenced DNA is TGTGCCAGCAGCTCCCCTGGACTAGCGGGAACTCAAGAGACCCAGTACTTC.